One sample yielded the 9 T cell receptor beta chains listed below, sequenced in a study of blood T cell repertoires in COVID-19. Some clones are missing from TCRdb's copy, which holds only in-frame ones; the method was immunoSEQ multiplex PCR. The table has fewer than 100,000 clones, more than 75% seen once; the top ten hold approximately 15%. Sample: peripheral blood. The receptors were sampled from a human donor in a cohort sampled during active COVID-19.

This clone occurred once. CDR3 sequence: CASSSSGGTNEKLFF. The CDR3 region has the DNA TGTGCCAGCAGTTCCTCAGGGGGAACTAATGAAAAACTGTTTTTT. This sequence joins TRBV6-6 and TRBJ1-4; 7 nucleotides align to TRBD1. The CDR3 sequence is 15 residues long. CDR1 is MNHNY, CDR2 SVGAGI, per germline (reference sequence). Trimming cost V 4 bases and J 1 base; bases outside gene matches: 3.

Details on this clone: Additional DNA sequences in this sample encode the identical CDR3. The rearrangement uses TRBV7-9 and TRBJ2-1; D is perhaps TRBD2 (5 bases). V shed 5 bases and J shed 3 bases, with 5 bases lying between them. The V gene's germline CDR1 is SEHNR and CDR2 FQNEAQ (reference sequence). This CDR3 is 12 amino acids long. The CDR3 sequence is CASSRDYNEQFF. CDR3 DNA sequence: TGTGCCAGCAGCCGGGACTACAATGAGCAGTTCTTC.

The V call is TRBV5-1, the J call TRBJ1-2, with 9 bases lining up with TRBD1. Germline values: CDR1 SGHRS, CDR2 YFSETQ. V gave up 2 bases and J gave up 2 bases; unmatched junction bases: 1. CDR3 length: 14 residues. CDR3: CASSFGQGNYGYTF. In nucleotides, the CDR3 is TGCGCCAGCAGCTTCGGACAGGGGAACTATGGCTACACCTTC. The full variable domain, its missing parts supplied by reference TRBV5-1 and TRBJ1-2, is KAGVTQTPRYLIKTRGQQVTLSCSPISGHRSVSWYQQTPGQGLQFLFEYFSETQRNKGNFPGRFSGRQFSNSRSEMNVSTLELGDSALYLCASSFGQGNYGYTFGSGTRLTVV.

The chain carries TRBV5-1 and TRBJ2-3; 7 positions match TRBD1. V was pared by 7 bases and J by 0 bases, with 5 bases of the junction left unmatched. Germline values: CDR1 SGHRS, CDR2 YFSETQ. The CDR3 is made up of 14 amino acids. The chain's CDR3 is CASSTGYSTDTQYF. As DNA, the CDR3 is TGCGCCAGCTCGACAGGGTACAGCACAGATACGCAGTATTTT.

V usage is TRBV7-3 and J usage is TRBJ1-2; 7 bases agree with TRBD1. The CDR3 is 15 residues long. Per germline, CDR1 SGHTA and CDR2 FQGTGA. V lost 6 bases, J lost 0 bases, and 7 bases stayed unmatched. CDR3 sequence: CASSTGATANYGYTF. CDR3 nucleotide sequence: TGTGCCAGCAGTACAGGGGCCACAGCTAACTATGGCTACACCTTC.

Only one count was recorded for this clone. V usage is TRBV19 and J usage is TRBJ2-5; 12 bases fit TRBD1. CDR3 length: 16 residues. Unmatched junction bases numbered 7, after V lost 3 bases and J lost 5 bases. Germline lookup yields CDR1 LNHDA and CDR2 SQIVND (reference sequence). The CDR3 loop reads CASSMGTGGSFETQYF. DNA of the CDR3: TGTGCCAGTAGTATGGGGACAGGGGGCTCGTTTGAGACCCAGTACTTC. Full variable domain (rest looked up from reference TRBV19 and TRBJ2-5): DGGITQSPKYLFRKEGQNVTLSCEQNLNHDAMYWYRQDPGQGLRLIYYSQIVNDFQKGDIAEGYSVSREKKESFPLTVTSAQKNPTAFYLCASSMGTGGSFETQYFGPGTRLLVL.

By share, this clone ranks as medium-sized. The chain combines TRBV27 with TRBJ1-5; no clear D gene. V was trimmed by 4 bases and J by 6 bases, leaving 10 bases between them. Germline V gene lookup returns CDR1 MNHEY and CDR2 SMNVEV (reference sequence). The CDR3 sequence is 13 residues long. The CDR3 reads CASSYAASQPQHF. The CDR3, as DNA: TGTGCCAGCAGTTATGCGGCGAGTCAGCCCCAGCATTTT.

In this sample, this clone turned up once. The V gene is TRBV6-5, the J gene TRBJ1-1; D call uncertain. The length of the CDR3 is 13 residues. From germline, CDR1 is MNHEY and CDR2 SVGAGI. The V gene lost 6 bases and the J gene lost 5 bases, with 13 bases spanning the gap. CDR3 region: CASSLPGGTEAFF. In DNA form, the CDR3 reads TGTGCCAGCAGCCTTCCCGGAGGGACTGAAGCTTTCTTT.

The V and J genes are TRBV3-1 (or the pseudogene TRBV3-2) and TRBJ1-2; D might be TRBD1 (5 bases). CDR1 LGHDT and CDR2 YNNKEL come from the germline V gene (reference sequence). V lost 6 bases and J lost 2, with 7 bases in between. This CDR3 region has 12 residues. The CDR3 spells CASRDMNYGYTF. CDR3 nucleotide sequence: TGTGCCAGCAGGGACATGAACTATGGCTACACCTTC.